This T cell receptor (beta chain) was sequenced for a study of shared clonotypes between healthy human individuals. Study in general: Each donor had three CD4 naive, three CD4 memory, two CD8 naive and one CD8 memory plate.

Clones were sequenced by immunoSEQ multiplex PCR, and TCRdb holds only the in-frame ones, with some missing. The sample has about 2.1 million clones, 93% seen once. V lost 3 bases and J lost 5, with 15 bases in between. Germline V lookup: CDR1 LNHDA, CDR2 SQIVND (reference sequence). The CDR3 has 15 residues. Naivety among CD8 cells was defined by CD45RO negativity and positive CCR7 selection, thereby excluding terminally differentiated effector memory CD45RA+ cells. The clonotype originates from a man aged 18 to 29 in good health. Some clones in this sample may be carry-over from other donors' samples. V is TRBV19 and J is TRBJ2-3, with D possibly TRBD2 on 7 matching bases. Material for sequencing was naive CD8+ T cells from PBMCs. The CDR3 DNA sequence: TGTGCCAGTAGTATTGTAAGGGGGGGGAGAGATACGCAGTATTTT. Residues: CASSIVRGGRDTQYF.